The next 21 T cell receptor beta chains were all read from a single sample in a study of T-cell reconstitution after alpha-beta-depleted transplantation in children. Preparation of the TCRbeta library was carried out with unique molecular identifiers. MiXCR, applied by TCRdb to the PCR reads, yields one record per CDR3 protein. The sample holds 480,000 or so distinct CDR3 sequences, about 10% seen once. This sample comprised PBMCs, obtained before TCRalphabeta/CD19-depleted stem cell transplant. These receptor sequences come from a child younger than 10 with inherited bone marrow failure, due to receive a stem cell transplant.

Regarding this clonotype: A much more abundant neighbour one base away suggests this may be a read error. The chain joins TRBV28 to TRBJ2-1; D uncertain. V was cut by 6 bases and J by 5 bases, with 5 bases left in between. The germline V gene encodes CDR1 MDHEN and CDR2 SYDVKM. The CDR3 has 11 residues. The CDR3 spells CASRKNNEQFF. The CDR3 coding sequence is TGTGCCAGCAGAAAAAACAATGAGCAGTTCTTC.

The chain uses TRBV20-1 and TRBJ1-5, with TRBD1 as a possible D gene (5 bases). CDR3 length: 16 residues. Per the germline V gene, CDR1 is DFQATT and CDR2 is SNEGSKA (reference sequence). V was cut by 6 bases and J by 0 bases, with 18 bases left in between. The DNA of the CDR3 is TGCAGTGCGTATAGGGGACTGGGGATTAGCAATCAGCCCCAGCATTTT. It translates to CSAYRGLGISNQPQHF.

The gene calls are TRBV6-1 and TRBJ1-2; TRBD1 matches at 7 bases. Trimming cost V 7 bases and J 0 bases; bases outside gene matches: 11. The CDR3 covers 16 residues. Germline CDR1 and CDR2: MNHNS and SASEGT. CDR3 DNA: TGTGCCAGCACACCCGGGACAGAGAGAACTAACTATGGCTACACCTTC. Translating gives CASTPGTERTNYGYTF.

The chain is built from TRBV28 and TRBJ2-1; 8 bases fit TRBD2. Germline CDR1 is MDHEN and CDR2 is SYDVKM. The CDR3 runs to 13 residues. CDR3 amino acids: CESGAGAGNEQFF. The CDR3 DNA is TGTGAGTCGGGAGCGGGAGCAGGGAATGAGCAGTTCTTC.

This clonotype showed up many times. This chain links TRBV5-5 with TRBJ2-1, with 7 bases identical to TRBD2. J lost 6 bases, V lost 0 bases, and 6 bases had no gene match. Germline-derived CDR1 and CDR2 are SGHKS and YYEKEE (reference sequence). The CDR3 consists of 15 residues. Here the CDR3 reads CASSLEAGAFNEQFF. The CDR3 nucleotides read TGTGCCAGCAGCTTGGAGGCGGGAGCTTTCAATGAGCAGTTCTTC.

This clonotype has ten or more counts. CDR3 nucleotides: TGCGCCAGCAGCCCCCAACTCCAAGAGACCCAGTACTTC. Translating gives CASSPQLQETQYF. The chain joins TRBV5-1 to TRBJ2-5; D not certain. Trimming pared 4 bases from V and 1 base from J, leaving 8 bases between. CDR1 and CDR2 (germline): SGHRS, YFSETQ. The CDR3 covers 13 residues.

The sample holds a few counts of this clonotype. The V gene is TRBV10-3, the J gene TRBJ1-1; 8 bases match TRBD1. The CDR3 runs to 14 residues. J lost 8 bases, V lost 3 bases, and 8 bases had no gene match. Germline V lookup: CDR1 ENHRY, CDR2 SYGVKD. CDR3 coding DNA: TGTGCCATCAGTGACCGGACAGGGAGGGCAGAAGCTTTCTTT. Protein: CAISDRTGRAEAFF.

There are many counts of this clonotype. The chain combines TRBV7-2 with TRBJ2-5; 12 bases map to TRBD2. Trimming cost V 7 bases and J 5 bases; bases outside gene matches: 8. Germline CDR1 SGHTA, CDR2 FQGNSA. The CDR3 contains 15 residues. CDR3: CASTPTSGSFETQYF. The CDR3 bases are TGTGCCAGCACCCCGACTAGCGGGAGTTTTGAGACCCAGTACTTC.

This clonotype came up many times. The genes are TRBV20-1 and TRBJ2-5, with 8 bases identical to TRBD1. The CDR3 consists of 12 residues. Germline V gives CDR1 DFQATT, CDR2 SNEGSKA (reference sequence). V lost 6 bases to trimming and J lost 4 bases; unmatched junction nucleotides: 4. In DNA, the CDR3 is TGCAGTGCCGGACAGGGTGTAGAGACCCAGTACTTC. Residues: CSAGQGVETQYF.

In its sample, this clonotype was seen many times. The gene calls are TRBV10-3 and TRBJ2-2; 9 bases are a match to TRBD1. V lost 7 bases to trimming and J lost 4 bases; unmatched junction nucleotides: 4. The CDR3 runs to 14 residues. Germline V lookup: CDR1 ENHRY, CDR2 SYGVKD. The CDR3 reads CAITGDRATGELFF. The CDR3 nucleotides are TGTGCCATCACTGGGGACAGGGCCACCGGGGAGCTGTTTTTT.

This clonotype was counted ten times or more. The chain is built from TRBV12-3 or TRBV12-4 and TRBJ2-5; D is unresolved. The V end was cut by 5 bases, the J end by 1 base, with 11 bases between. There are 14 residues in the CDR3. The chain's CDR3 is CASSPGRFQETQYF. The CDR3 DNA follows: TGTGCCAGCAGTCCCGGACGGTTCCAAGAGACCCAGTACTTC.

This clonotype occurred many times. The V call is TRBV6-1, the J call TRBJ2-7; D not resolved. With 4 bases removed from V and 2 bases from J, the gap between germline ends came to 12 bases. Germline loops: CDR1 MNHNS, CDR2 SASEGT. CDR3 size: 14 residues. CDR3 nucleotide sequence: TGTGCCAGCAGTGCGGAAGGGCCAACCTACGAGCAGTACTTC. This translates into CASSAEGPTYEQYF.

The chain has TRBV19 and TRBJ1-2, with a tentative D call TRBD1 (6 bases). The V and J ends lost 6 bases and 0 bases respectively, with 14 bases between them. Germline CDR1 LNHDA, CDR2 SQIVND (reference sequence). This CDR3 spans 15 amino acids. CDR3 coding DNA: TGTGCCAGTAGCCTCGGGACATCGACTAACTATGGCTACACCTTC. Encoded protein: CASSLGTSTNYGYTF. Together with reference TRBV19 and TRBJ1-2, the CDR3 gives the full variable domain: DGGITQSPKYLFRKEGQNVTLSCEQNLNHDAMYWYRQDPGQGLRLIYYSQIVNDFQKGDIAEGYSVSREKKESFPLTVTSAQKNPTAFYLCASSLGTSTNYGYTFGSGTRLTVV.

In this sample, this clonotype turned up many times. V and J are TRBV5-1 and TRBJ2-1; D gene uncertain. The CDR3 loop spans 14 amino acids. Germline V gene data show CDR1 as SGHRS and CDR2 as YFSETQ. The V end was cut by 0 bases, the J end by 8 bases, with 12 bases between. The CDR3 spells CASSLARQMDEQFF. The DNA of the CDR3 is TGCGCCAGCAGCTTGGCCCGGCAGATGGATGAGCAGTTCTTC.

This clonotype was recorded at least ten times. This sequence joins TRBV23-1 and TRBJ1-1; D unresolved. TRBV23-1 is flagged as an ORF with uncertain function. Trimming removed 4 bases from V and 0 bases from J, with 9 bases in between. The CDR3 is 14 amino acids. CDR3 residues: CASSPEAMNTEAFF. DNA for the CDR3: TGCGCCAGCAGTCCCGAGGCGATGAACACTGAAGCTTTCTTT.

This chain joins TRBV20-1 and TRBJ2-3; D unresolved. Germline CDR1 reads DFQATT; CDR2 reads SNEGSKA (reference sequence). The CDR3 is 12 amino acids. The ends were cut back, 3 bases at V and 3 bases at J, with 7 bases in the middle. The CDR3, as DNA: TGCAGTGCTAGCGCCGAGACAGATACGCAGTATTTT. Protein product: CSASAETDTQYF.

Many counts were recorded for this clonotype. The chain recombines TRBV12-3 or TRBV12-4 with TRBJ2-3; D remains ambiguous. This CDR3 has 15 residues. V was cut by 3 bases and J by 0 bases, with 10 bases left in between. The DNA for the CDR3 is TGTGCCAGCAGTTTTATAGGAAGTAGCACAGATACGCAGTATTTT. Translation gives CASSFIGSSTDTQYF.

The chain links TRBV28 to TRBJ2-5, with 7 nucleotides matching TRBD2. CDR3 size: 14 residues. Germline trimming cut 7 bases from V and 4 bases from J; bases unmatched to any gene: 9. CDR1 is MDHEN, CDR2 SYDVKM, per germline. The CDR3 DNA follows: TGTGCCAGCACCACATCGGGGGGAGGAGAGACCCAGTACTTC. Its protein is CASTTSGGGETQYF.

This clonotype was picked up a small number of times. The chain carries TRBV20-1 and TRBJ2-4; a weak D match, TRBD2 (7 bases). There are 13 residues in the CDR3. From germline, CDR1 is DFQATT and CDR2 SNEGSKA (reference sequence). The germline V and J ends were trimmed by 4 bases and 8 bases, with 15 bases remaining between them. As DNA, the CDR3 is TGCAGTGCTACAGAAAGGGGGGGAGACATTCAGTACTTC. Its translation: CSATERGGDIQYF.

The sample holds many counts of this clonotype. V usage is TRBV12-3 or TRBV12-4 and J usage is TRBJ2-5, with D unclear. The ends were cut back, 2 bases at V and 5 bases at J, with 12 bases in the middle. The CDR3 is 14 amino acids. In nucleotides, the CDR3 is TGTGCCAGCAGTTTAAGCCCTACTGGGGAGACCCAGTACTTC. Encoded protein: CASSLSPTGETQYF.

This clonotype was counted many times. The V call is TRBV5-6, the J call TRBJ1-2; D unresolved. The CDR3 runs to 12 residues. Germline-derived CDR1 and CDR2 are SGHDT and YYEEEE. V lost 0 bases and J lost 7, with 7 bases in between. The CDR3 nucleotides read TGTGCCAGCAGCTTGGTTGACCTTGGCTACACCTTC. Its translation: CASSLVDLGYTF.